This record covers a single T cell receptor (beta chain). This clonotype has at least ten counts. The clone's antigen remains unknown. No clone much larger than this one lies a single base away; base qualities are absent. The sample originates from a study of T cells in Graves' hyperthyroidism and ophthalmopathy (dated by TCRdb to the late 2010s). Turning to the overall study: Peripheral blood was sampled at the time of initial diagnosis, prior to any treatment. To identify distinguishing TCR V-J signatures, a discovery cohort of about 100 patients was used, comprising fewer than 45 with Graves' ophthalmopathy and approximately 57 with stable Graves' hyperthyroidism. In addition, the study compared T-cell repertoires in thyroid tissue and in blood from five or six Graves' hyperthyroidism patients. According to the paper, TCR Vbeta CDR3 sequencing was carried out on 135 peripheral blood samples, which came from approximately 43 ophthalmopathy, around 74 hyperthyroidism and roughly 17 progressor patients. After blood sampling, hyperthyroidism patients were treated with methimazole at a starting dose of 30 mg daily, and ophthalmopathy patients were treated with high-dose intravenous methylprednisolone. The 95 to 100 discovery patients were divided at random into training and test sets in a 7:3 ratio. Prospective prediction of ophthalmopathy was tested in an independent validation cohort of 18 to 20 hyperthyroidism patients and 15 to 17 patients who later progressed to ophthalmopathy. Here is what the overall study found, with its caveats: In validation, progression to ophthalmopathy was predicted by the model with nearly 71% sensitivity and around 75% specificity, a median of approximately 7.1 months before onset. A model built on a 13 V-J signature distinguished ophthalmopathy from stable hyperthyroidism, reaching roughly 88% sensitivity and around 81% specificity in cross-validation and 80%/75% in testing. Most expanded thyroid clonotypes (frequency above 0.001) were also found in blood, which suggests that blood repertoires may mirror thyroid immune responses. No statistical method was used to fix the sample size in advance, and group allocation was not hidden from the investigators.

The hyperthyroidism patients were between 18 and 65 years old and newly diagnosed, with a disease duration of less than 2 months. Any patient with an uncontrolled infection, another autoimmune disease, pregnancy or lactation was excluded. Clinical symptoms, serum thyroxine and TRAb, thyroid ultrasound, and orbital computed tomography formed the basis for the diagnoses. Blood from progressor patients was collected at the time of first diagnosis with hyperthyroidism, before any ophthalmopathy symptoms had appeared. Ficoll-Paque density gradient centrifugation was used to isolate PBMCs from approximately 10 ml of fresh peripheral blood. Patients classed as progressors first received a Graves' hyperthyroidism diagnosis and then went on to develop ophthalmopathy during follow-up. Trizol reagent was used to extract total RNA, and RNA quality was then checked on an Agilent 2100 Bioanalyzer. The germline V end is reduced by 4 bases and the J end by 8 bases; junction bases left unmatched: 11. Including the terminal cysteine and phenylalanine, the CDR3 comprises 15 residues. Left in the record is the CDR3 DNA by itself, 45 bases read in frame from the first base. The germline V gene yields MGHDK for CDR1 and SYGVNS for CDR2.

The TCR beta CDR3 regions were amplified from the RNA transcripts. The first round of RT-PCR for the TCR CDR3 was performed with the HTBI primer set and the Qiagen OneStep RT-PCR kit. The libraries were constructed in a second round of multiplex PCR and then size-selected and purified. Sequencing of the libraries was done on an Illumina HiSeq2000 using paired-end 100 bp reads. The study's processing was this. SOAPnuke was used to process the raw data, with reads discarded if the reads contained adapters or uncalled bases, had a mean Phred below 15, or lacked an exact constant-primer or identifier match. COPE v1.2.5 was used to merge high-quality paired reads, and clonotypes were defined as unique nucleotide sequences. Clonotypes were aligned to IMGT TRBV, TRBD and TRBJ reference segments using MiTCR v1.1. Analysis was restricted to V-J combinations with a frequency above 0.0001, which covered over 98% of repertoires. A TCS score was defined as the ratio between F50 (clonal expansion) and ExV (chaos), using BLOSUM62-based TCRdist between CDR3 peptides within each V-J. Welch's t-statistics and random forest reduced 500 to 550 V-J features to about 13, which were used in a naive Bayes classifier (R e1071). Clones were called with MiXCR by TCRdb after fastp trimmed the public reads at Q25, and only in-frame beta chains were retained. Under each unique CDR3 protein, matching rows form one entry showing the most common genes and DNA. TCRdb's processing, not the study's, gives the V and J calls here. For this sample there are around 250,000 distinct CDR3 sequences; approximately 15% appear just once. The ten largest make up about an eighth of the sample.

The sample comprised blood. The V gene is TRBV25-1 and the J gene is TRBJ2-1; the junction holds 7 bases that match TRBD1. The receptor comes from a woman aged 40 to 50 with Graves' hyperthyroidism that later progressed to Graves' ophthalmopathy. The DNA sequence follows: TGTGCCAGCAGTGGTCGGGACAGTCTACGCGATGAGCAGTTCTTC. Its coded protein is CASSGRDSLRDEQFF.